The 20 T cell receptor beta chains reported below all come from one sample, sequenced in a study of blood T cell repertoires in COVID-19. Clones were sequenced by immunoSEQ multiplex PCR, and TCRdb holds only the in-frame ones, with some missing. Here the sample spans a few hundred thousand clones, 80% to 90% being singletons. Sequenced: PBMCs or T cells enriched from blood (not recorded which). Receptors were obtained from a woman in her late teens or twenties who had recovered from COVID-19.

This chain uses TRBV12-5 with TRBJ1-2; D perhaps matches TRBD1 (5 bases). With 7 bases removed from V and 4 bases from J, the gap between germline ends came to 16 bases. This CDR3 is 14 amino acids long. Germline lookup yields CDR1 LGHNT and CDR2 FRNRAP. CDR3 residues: CASAPPGGGYGYTF. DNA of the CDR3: TGTGCTAGTGCCCCGCCGGGGGGGGGCTATGGCTACACCTTC.

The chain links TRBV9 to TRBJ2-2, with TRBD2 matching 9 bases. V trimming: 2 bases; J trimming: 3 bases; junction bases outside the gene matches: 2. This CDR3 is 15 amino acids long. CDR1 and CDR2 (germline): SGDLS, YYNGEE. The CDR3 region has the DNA TGTGCCAGCAGCGTGGGACTAGCTGACACCGGGGAGCTGTTTTTT. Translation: CASSVGLADTGELFF.

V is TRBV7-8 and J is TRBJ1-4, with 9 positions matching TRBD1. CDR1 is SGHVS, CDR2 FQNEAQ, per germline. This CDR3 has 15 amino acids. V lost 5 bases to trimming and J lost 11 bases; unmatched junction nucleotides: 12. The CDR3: CASSPEGTGFRKLFF. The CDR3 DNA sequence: TGTGCCAGCAGCCCTGAAGGGACAGGGTTTAGGAAACTGTTTTTT.

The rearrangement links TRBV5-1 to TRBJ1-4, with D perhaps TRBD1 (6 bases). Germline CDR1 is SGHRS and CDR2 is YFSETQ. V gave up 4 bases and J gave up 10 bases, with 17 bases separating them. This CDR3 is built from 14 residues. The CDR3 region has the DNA TGCGCCAGCAGCCTGGGGTCAGGGGAGGGAAAACTGTTTTTT. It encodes CASSLGSGEGKLFF.

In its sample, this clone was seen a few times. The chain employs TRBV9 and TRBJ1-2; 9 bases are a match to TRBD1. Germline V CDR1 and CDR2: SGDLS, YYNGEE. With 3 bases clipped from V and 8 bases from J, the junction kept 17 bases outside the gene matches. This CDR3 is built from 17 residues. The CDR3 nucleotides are TGTGCCAGCAGCGGAGGGATGAGGGGACAGGGATCCGGAGGCTACACCTTC. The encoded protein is CASSGGMRGQGSGGYTF.

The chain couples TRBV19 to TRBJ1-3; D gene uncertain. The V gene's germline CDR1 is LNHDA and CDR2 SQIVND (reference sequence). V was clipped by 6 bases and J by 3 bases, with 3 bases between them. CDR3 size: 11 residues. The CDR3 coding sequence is TGTGCCAGTAGGTATGGAAACACCATATATTTT. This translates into CASRYGNTIYF. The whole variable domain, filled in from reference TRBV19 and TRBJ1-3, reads DGGITQSPKYLFRKEGQNVTLSCEQNLNHDAMYWYRQDPGQGLRLIYYSQIVNDFQKGDIAEGYSVSREKKESFPLTVTSAQKNPTAFYLCASRYGNTIYFGEGSWLTVV.

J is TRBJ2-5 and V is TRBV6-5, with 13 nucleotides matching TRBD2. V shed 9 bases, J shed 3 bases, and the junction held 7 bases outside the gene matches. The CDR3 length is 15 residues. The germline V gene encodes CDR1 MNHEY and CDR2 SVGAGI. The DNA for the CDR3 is TGTGCCAGTGCCCTCGGACTAGCGGGGGAAGAGACCCAGTACTTC. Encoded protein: CASALGLAGEETQYF.

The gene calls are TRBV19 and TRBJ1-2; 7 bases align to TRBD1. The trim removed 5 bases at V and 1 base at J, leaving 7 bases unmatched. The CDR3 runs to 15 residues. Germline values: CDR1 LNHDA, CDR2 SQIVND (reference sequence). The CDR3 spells CASSPPQGHNYGYTF. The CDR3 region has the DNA TGTGCCAGTAGTCCCCCACAGGGGCATAACTATGGCTACACCTTC.

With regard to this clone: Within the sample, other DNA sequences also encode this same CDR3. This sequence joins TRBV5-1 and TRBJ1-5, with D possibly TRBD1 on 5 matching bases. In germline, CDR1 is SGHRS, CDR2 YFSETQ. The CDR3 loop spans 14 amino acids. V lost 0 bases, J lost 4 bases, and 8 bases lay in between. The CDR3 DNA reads TGCGCCAGCAGCTTGGAGGCAGGGAATCAGCCCCAGCATTTT. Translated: CASSLEAGNQPQHF. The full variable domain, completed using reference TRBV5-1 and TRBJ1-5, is KAGVTQTPRYLIKTRGQQVTLSCSPISGHRSVSWYQQTPGQGLQFLFEYFSETQRNKGNFPGRFSGRQFSNSRSEMNVSTLELGDSALYLCASSLEAGNQPQHFGDGTRLSIL.

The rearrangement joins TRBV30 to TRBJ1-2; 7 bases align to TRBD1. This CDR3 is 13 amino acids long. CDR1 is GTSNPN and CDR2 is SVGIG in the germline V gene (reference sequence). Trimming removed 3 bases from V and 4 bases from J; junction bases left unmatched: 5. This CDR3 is CAWSDDRVYGYTF. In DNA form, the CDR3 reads TGTGCCTGGAGCGACGACAGGGTCTATGGCTACACCTTC. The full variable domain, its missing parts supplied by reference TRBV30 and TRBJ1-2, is SQTIHQWPATLVQPVGSPLSLECTVEGTSNPNLYWYRQAAGRGLQLLFYSVGIGQISSEVPQNLSASRPQDRQFILSSKKLLLSDSGFYLCAWSDDRVYGYTFGSGTRLTVV.

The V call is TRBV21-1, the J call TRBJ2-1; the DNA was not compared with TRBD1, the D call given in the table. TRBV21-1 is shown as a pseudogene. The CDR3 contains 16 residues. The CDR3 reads CASSTTGTGEIDEQFF. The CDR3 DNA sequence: TGTGCCAGCAGCACTACCGGGACAGGGGAAATCGATGAGCAGTTCTTC.

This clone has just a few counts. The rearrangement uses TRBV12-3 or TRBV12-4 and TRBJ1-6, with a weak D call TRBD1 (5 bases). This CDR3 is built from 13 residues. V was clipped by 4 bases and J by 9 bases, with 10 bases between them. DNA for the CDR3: TGTGCCAGCAGTTCGACAGCAGTTTCACCCCTCCACTTT. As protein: CASSSTAVSPLHF.

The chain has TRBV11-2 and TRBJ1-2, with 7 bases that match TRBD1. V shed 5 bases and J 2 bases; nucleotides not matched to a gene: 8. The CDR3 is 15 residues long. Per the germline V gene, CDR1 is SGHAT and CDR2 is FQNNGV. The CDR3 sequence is CASSARDSENYGYTF. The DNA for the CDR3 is TGTGCCAGCAGCGCCCGGGACAGTGAGAACTATGGCTACACCTTC. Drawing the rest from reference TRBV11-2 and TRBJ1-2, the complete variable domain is EAGVAQSPRYKIIEKRQSVAFWCNPISGHATLYWYQQILGQGPKLLIQFQNNGVVDDSQLPKDRFSAERLKGVDSTLKIQPAKLEDSAVYLCASSARDSENYGYTFGSGTRLTVV.

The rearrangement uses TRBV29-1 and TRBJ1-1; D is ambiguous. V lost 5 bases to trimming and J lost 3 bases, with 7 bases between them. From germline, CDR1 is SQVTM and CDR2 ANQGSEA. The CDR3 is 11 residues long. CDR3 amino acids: CSVSSDTEAFF. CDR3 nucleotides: TGCAGCGTTTCGAGCGACACTGAAGCTTTCTTT.

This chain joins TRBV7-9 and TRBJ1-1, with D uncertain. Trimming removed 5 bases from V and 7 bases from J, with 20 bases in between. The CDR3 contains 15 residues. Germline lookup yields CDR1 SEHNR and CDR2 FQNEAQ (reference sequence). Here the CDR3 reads CASSPQDLGGFEAFF. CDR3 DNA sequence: TGTGCCAGCAGCCCCCAGGATTTGGGAGGTTTTGAAGCTTTCTTT.

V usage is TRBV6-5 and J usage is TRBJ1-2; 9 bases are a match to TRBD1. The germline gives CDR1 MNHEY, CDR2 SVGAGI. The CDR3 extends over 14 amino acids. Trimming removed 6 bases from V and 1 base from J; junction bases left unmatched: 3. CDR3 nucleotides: TGTGCCAGCAGGCGGGACAGGGATAACTATGGCTACACCTTC. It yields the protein CASRRDRDNYGYTF.

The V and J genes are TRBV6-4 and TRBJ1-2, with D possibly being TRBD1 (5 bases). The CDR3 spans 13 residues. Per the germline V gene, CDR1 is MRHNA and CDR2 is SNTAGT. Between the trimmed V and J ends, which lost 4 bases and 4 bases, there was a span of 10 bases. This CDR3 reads CASSAGGSYGYTF. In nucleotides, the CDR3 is TGTGCCAGCAGTGCCGGGGGTAGCTATGGCTACACCTTC.

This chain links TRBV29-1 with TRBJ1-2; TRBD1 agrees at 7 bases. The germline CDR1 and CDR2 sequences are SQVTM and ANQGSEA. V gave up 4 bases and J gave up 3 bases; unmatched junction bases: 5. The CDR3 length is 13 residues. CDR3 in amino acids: CSVADRADYGYTF. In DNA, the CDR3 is TGCAGCGTTGCAGACAGGGCGGACTATGGCTACACCTTC.

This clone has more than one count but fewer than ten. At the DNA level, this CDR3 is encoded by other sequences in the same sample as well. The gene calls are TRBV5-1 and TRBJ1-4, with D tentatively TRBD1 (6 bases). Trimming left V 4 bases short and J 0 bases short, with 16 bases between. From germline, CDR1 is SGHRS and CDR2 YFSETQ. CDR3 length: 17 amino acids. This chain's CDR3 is CASSLTGTGATNEKLFF. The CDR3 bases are TGCGCCAGCAGCCTCACAGGGACCGGTGCAACTAATGAAAAACTGTTTTTT.

This CDR3 is CASSQFSGGGYGYTF. The CDR3 DNA reads TGTGCCAGCAGCCAATTTTCAGGGGGAGGATATGGCTACACCTTC. This rearrangement joins TRBV3-1 (or the pseudogene TRBV3-2) to TRBJ1-2, with 7 bases fitting TRBD1. The CDR3 spans 15 residues. Trimming cost V 2 bases and J 5 bases; bases outside gene matches: 8. Per germline, CDR1 LGHDT and CDR2 YNNKEL (reference sequence).